Listed below are T cell receptor beta chains from one sample, sequenced in a study of T cell changes during pregnancy in multiple sclerosis. TCRdb's table, derived via immunoSEQ multiplex PCR, lists solely in-frame clones and lacks some. The sample carries roughly 89,000 clones, 80% to 95% recorded once. This sample comprised peripheral blood, obtained in the first trimester of pregnancy. Receptors were obtained from a female donor with multiple sclerosis, enrolled in a pregnancy study. Each CDR3 is given with its conserved first and last residue. D genes are given only for firm matches.

J: TRBJ2-3; V: TRBV19; D: TRBD1; DNA: TGTGCCAGTAGGGGACAGGGGGCTACAGATACGCAGTATTTT; CDR3: CASRGQGATDTQYF
J: TRBJ2-2; V: TRBV25-1; D: TRBD2; DNA: TGTGCCAGCAGTGAATTTTTGGCGGGGGGGCCGAACACCGGGGAGCTGTTTTTT; CDR3: CASSEFLAGGPNTGELFF
J: TRBJ2-1; V: TRBV2; D: TRBD2; DNA: TGTGCCAGCAGTGAAGAGACTAGCGGGGGGGTGGGCTCCTACAATGAGCAGTTCTTC; CDR3: CASSEETSGGVGSYNEQFF
J: TRBJ1-6; V: TRBV6-5; D: TRBD1; DNA: TGTGCCAGCAGTTACCAGGGGGCTTCACCCCTCCACTTT; CDR3: CASSYQGASPLHF
J: TRBJ2-7; V: TRBV5-5; D: NA; DNA: TGTGCCAGCAGCTTGTCTCCGGGACACCTTCTAGACTACGAGCAGTACTTC; CDR3: CASSLSPGHLLDYEQYF
J: TRBJ2-1; V: TRBV7-2; D: TRBD2; DNA: TGTGCCAGCAGCTTAGGATCTAGCGGGGGACCCTACAATGAGCAGTTCTTC; CDR3: CASSLGSSGGPYNEQFF
J: TRBJ2-1; V: TRBV13; D: NA; DNA: TGTGCCAGCAGCTTAGATCTAGCGGAGCAGTTCTTC; CDR3: CASSLDLAEQFF
J: TRBJ1-2; V: TRBV30; D: NA; DNA: TGTGCCTGGAGTCCCCGCGGAGCTAGGCATGATGGCTACACCTTC; CDR3: CAWSPRGARHDGYTF
J: TRBJ2-1; V: TRBV11-3; D: TRBD2; DNA: TGTGCCAGCAGCGGCGGGGGGGGATTTGAGCAGTTCTTC; CDR3: CASSGGGGFEQFF
J: TRBJ1-4; V: TRBV14; D: NA; DNA: TGTGCCAGCAGCCGTACACGGGGAAATAATGAAAAACTGTTTTTT; CDR3: CASSRTRGNNEKLFF
J: TRBJ2-1; V: TRBV2; D: TRBD2; DNA: TGTGCCAGCAGGGACCCAAGAGCGGGGGTCTACAATGAGCAGTTCTTC; CDR3: CASRDPRAGVYNEQFF